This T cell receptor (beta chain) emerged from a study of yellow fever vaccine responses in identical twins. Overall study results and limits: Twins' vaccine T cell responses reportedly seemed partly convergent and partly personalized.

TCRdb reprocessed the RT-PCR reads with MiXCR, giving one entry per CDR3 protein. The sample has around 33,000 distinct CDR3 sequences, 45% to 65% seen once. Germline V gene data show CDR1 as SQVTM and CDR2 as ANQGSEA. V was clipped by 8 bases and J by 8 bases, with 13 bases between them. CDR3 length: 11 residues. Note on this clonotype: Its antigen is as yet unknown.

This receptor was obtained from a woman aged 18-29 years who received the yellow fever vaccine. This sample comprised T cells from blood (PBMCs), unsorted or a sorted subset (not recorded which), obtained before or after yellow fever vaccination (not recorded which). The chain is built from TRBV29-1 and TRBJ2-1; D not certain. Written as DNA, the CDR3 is TGCAGCCCGGTCGTGGGCTATGAGCAGTTCTTC. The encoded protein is CSPVVGYEQFF.